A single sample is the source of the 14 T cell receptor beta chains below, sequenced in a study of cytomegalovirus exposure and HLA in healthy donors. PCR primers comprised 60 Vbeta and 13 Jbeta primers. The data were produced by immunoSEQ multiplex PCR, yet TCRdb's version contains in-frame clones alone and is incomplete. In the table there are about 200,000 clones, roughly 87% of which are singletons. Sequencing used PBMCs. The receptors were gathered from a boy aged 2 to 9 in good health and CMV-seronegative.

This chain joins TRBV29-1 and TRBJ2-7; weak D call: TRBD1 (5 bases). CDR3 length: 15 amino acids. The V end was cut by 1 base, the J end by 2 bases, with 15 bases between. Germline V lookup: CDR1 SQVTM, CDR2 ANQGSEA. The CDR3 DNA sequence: TGCAGCGTTGAAGTGCCCAGGGAACTAACCTACGAGCAGTACTTC. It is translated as CSVEVPRELTYEQYF.

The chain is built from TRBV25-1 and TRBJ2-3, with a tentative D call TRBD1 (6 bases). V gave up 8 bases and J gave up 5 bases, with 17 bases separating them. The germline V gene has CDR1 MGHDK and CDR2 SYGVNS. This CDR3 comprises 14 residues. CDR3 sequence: CASSKEQGGDTQYF. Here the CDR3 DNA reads TGTGCCAGCTCCAAGGAACAGGGTGGAGATACGCAGTATTTT.

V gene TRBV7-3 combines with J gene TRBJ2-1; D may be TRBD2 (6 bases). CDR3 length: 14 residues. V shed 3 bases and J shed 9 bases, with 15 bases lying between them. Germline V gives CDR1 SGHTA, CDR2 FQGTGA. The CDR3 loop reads CASSFYRESAEQFF. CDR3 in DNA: TGTGCCAGCAGCTTCTACCGGGAGTCGGCTGAGCAGTTCTTC.

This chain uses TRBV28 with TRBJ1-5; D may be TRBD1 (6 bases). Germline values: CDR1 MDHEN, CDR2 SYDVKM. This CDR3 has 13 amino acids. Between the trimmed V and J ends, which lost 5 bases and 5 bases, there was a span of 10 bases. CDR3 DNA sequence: TGTGCCAGCAGTCCGACAGGATATCAGCCCCAGCATTTT. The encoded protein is CASSPTGYQPQHF.

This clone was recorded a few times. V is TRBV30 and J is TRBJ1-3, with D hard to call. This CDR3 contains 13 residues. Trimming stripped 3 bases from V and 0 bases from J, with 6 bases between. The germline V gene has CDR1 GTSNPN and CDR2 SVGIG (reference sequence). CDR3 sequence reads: CAWSQSSGNTIYF. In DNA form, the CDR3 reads TGTGCCTGGAGCCAGTCCTCTGGAAACACCATATATTTT.

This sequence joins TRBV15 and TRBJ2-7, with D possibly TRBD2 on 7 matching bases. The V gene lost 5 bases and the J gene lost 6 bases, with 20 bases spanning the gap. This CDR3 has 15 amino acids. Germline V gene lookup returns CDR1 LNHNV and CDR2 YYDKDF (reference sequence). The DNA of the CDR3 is TGTGCCACCAGCCCCACTGTAGGGGGGGCCAGCGAGCAGTACTTC. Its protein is CATSPTVGGASEQYF.

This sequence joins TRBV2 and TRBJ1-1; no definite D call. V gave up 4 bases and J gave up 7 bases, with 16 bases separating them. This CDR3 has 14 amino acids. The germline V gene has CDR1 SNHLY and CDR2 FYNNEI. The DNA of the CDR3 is TGTGCCAGCAGTGGAGGGCCGGAGCCCCTTGAAGCTTTCTTT. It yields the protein CASSGGPEPLEAFF.

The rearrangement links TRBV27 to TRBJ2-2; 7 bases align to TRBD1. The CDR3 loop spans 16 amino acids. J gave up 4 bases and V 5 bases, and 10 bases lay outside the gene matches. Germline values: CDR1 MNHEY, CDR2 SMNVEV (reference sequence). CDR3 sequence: CASSVRQGPGTGELFF. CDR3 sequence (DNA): TGTGCCAGCAGTGTGCGACAGGGCCCGGGCACCGGGGAGCTGTTTTTT.

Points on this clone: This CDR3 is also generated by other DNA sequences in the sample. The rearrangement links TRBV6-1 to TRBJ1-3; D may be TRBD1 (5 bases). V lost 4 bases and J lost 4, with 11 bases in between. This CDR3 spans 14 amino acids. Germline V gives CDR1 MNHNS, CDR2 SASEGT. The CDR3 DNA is TGTGCCAGCAGTGTTGACAGAGCGGGAAACACCATATATTTT. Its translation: CASSVDRAGNTIYF.

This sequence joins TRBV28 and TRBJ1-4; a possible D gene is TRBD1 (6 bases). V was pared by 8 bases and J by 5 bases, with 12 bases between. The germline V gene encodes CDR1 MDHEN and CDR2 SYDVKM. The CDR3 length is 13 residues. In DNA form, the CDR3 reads TGTGCCAGCGGCGGACAGTACAATGAAAAACTGTTTTTT. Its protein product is CASGGQYNEKLFF.

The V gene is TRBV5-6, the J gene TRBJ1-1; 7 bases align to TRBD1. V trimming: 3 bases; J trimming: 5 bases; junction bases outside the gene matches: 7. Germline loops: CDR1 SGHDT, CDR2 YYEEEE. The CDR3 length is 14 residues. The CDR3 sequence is CASSSGQLQTEAFF. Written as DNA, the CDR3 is TGTGCCAGCAGCTCGGGACAGCTCCAAACTGAAGCTTTCTTT.

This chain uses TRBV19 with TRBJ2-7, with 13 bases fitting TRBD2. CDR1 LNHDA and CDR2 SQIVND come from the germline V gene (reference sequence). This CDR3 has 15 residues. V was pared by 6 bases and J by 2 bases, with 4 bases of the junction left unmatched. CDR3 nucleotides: TGTGCCAGTAGCACGGGACTAGCGGGAACCTACGAGCAGTACTTC. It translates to CASSTGLAGTYEQYF.

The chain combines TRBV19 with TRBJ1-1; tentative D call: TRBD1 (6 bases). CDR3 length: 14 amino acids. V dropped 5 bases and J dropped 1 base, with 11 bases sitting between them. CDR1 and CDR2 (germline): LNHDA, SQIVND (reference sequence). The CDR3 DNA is TGTGCCAGTAGTTACCAGGGGCGGAACACTGAAGCTTTCTTT. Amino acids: CASSYQGRNTEAFF. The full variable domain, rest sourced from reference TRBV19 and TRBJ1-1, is DGGITQSPKYLFRKEGQNVTLSCEQNLNHDAMYWYRQDPGQGLRLIYYSQIVNDFQKGDIAEGYSVSREKKESFPLTVTSAQKNPTAFYLCASSYQGRNTEAFFGQGTRLTVV.

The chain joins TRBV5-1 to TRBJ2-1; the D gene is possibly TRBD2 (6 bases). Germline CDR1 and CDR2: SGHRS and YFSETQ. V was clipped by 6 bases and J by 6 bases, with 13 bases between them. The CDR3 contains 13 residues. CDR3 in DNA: TGCGCCAGCAAGGAAGGAGGGGCCAATGAGCAGTTCTTC. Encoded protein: CASKEGGANEQFF.